The rows below give T cell receptor beta chains drawn from one sample of a study of T cell responses to AZD1222 COVID-19 vaccine. The table came from immunoSEQ multiplex PCR; TCRdb's copy has only in-frame clones and leaves some out. The table has about 120,000 clones, roughly 90% seen once. Source: peripheral blood, taken on day 0 of AZD1222 vaccination. These TCRs come from an adult in good health. The CDR3 runs from the conserved cysteine through the conserved F or W. The D gene is left open where the match is weak. Size values are once, few and many counts, or a class for expanded clones, and some rows have none.

v_gene,abundance,j_gene,d_gene,CDR3aa,CDR3nt
TRBV7-2,-,TRBJ2-7,TRBD1,CASSYRQGPDYEQYF,TGTGCCAGCAGCTATCGACAGGGACCAGACTACGAGCAGTACTTC
TRBV9,-,TRBJ1-1,-,CASSAEGPEATEAFF,TGTGCCAGCAGCGCCGAGGGACCCGAGGCCACTGAAGCTTTCTTT
TRBV7-2,-,TRBJ1-5,TRBD1,CASSAKQGAQPQHF,TGTGCCAGCAGCGCGAAACAGGGGGCTCAGCCCCAGCATTTT
TRBV5-1,-,TRBJ1-1,-,CASSPWENTEAFF,TGCGCCAGCAGCCCGTGGGAGAACACTGAAGCTTTCTTT
TRBV3-1/TRBV3-2,-,TRBJ2-2,-,CASSQPTPLNTGELFF,TGTGCCAGCAGCCAACCTACCCCTTTAAACACCGGGGAGCTGTTTTTT
TRBV3-1/TRBV3-2,-,TRBJ2-7,TRBD1,CASSQDSWGQAVHF,TGTGCCAGCAGCCAAGACTCTTGGGGACAGGCCGTTCACTTC
TRBV6-1,-,TRBJ1-5,-,CASSEARGSNQPQHF,TGTGCCAGCAGTGAAGCGAGGGGCAGCAATCAGCCCCAGCATTTT
TRBV10-3,few,TRBJ2-5,-,CAIRRDGQETQYF,TGTGCCATCAGGAGGGACGGTCAAGAGACCCAGTACTTC
TRBV27,-,TRBJ2-5,TRBD1,CASSRQGWDQETQYF,TGTGCCAGCAGTCGACAGGGGTGGGACCAAGAGACCCAGTACTTC
TRBV5-1,-,TRBJ1-1,TRBD1,CASSFIGQVEAFF,TGCGCCAGCAGTTTCATAGGACAGGTTGAAGCTTTCTTT
TRBV27,-,TRBJ1-6,TRBD1,CASSRKDRGSLHF,TGTGCCAGCAGCCGAAAGGACAGGGGATCCCTCCACTTT
TRBV25-1,-,TRBJ1-2,TRBD1,CASSEAGTGDFGYTF,TGTGCCAGCAGTGAAGCCGGGACAGGGGATTTTGGCTACACCTTC
TRBV7-2,few,TRBJ2-7,TRBD2,CASSLQSGGLPYEQYF,TGTGCCAGCAGCTTACAAAGCGGGGGGTTACCTTACGAGCAGTACTTC
TRBV19,-,TRBJ1-1,-,CASSMVSGAFF,TGTGCCAGTAGTATGGTCAGTGGCGCTTTCTTT
TRBV7-9,-,TRBJ2-7,TRBD1,CASSGQGAYEQYF,TGTGCCAGCAGCGGACAGGGGGCTTACGAGCAGTACTTC
TRBV29-1,-,TRBJ1-1,-,CSVGGEIVWTEAFF,TGCAGCGTTGGGGGAGAGATCGTTTGGACTGAAGCTTTCTTT
TRBV19,-,TRBJ2-7,-,CASSPNRASSSYEQYF,TGTGCCAGTAGTCCTAACCGGGCCTCTAGCTCCTACGAGCAGTACTTC
TRBV9,-,TRBJ1-1,-,CASSKQGFGTEAFF,TGTGCCAGTTCTAAACAGGGATTCGGCACTGAAGCTTTCTTT
TRBV12-3/TRBV12-4,-,TRBJ2-7,-,CASSSPFYEQYF,TGTGCCAGCAGCTCTCCATTCTACGAGCAGTACTTC
TRBV18,-,TRBJ1-5,-,CASSEGVRQPQHF,TGTGCCAGCTCTGAGGGGGTCCGGCAGCCCCAGCATTTT
TRBV2,-,TRBJ2-2,TRBD2,CASRARLALNTGELFF,TGTGCCAGCAGGGCTCGACTAGCTTTGAACACCGGGGAGCTGTTTTTT
TRBV12-3/TRBV12-4,-,TRBJ2-7,-,CASRDTGRRQYF,TGTGCCAGCAGGGATACCGGGCGACGGCAGTACTTC
TRBV20-1,-,TRBJ1-2,TRBD1,CSASDWGQVNYGYTF,TGCAGTGCTAGTGACTGGGGACAGGTCAACTATGGCTACACCTTC
TRBV19,-,TRBJ1-3,TRBD1,CASSVSGTGFFSGNTIYF,TGTGCCAGTAGTGTGTCCGGGACAGGGTTCTTCTCTGGAAACACCATATATTTT
TRBV4-1,-,TRBJ2-5,TRBD2,CASSQVVLAGPSKETQYF,TGCGCCAGCAGCCAAGTTGTATTAGCGGGGCCGTCAAAAGAGACCCAGTACTTC
TRBV6-5,-,TRBJ1-3,TRBD1,CASTFWTGGENTIYF,TGTGCCAGCACCTTCTGGACAGGGGGCGAAAACACCATATATTTT
TRBV5-4,few,TRBJ1-3,-,CASSLDRSFSGNTIYF,TGTGCCAGCAGCTTGGACAGGTCATTCTCTGGAAACACCATATATTTT
TRBV19,-,TRBJ2-3,-,CASSIGGNTQYF,TGTGCCAGTAGTATTGGTGGAAATACGCAGTATTTT
TRBV19,-,TRBJ1-1,-,CASNLAVGRLNTEAFF,TGTGCCAGTAATCTAGCTGTTGGACGGTTGAACACTGAAGCTTTCTTT
TRBV10-3,-,TRBJ2-1,TRBD2,CAISDFGTSGGAANEQFF,TGTGCCATCAGTGATTTCGGGACTAGCGGGGGGGCCGCCAATGAGCAGTTCTTC
TRBV29-1,-,TRBJ1-1,-,CSVAALGTLGPSEAFF,TGCAGCGTCGCTGCTTTAGGGACACTTGGTCCAAGTGAAGCTTTCTTT
TRBV25-1,-,TRBJ2-2,-,CASQPVGQENTGELFF,TGTGCCAGCCAACCCGTTGGGCAGGAGAACACCGGGGAGCTGTTTTTT
TRBV12-3/TRBV12-4,-,TRBJ1-1,-,CASSLLGRDWVFF,TGTGCCAGCAGTTTATTAGGACGGGATTGGGTTTTCTTT
TRBV7-2,-,TRBJ2-7,-,CASSLSRLLSYEQYF,TGTGCCAGCAGCCTGTCTCGTCTCCTCTCCTACGAGCAGTACTTC
TRBV4-2,-,TRBJ1-1,-,CASSLASGVNTEAFF,TGTGCCAGCAGTCTAGCGTCAGGGGTGAACACTGAAGCTTTCTTT
TRBV10-2,-,TRBJ2-7,-,CASSVGVNEQYF,TGCGCCAGCAGTGTAGGTGTGAACGAGCAGTACTTC
TRBV5-8,once,TRBJ2-7,TRBD1,CASSRDSTYEQYF,TGTGCCAGCAGCAGGGACAGCACCTACGAGCAGTACTTC
TRBV10-3,-,TRBJ1-4,TRBD1,CAISRQGGNEKLFF,TGTGCCATCAGCCGACAGGGAGGAAATGAAAAACTGTTTTTT
TRBV21-1,-,TRBJ1-2,-,CASSKRSRDSNYGYTF,TGTGCCAGCAGCAAAAGGTCCCGGGACAGCAACTATGGCTACACCTTC
TRBV5-6,-,TRBJ1-6,-,CASSLGQEGSPLHF,TGTGCCAGCAGCTTGGGACAGGAGGGTTCACCCCTCCACTTT
TRBV5-1,-,TRBJ1-6,-,CASSLAGPNSPLHF,TGCGCCAGCAGCTTGGCAGGACCCAATTCACCCCTCCACTTT
TRBV15,-,TRBJ1-4,TRBD1,CATSIGQGNEKLFF,TGTGCCACCAGCATAGGACAGGGGAATGAAAAACTGTTTTTT
TRBV6-6,-,TRBJ2-7,-,CASSYSRTSGTYEQYF,TGTGCCAGCAGTTACTCTCGGACATCTGGAACATACGAGCAGTACTTC
TRBV5-6,-,TRBJ1-2,-,CASSSYRVGDGYTF,TGTGCCAGCAGCTCGTACAGGGTCGGGGATGGCTACACCTTC
TRBV9,-,TRBJ1-2,TRBD1,CASSVGGQPSNYGYTF,TGTGCCAGCAGCGTAGGGGGACAGCCTTCTAACTATGGCTACACCTTC
TRBV11-2,-,TRBJ2-7,-,CASSQSDSYEQYF,TGTGCCAGCAGCCAATCGGACAGCTACGAGCAGTACTTC
TRBV9,-,TRBJ2-5,-,CASSVALGTETQYF,TGTGCCAGCAGCGTGGCCCTGGGAACAGAGACCCAGTACTTC
TRBV6-1,-,TRBJ1-1,-,CASSEQQNTEAFF,TGTGCCAGCAGTGAACAGCAGAACACTGAAGCTTTCTTT
TRBV3-1/TRBV3-2,-,TRBJ2-7,TRBD2,CASSPAEAGLSYEQYF,TGTGCCAGCAGCCCCGCCGAAGCGGGGCTTTCCTACGAGCAGTACTTC
TRBV6-5,few,TRBJ1-4,TRBD1,CASSLWGLGGGEKLFF,TGTGCCAGCAGTTTGTGGGGGTTAGGGGGCGGTGAAAAACTGTTTTTT
TRBV19,few,TRBJ2-7,TRBD2,CASSGGTSNSEQYF,TGTGCCAGTAGTGGCGGGACTAGCAACTCCGAGCAGTACTTC
TRBV29-1,-,TRBJ1-2,-,CSVEMVLAGTGYGYTF,TGCAGCGTTGAAATGGTGTTGGCAGGGACGGGCTATGGCTACACCTTC
TRBV9,-,TRBJ1-3,TRBD1,CASNPHPFTGQGTGNTIYF,TGTGCCAGCAACCCCCACCCCTTCACCGGACAGGGGACTGGAAACACCATATATTTT
TRBV19,-,TRBJ1-3,-,CASSIGRASGNTIYF,TGTGCCAGTAGTATCGGGAGAGCCTCTGGAAACACCATATATTTT
TRBV4-2,-,TRBJ2-7,-,CASRPNDLPGEQYF,TGTGCCAGCAGACCTAATGACCTCCCAGGAGAGCAGTACTTC
TRBV7-3,-,TRBJ2-1,TRBD2,CASSLGLAGTYNEQFF,TGTGCCAGCAGCTTAGGACTAGCGGGGACCTACAATGAGCAGTTCTTC